This T cell receptor (beta chain) was sequenced in a study of blood T cells in healthy people across ages. Study-level findings and limits: The unsorted PBMCs prevented any conclusive comparison of naive versus antigen-experienced cells. TCR beta diversity was tightly associated with the proportion of naive T cells.

Concerning this clonotype: Its target is unknown. At one end the junction does not follow the germline gene, possibly because of a read error.

The second PCR ran roughly 7 to 12 cycles with a sample-barcoded 5' primer and J-beta primers. TCRdb reprocessed the 5' RACE reads via MiXCR and lists one record per CDR3 protein. This table holds around 1.7 million distinct CDR3 sequences, 28% found once. The CDR3 runs to 12 residues. Germline values: CDR1 ENHRY, CDR2 SYGVKD. Sequenced material: blood. V and J are TRBV10-3 and TRBJ2-1; D is possibly TRBD2 (5 bases). The receptor's source is a woman aged 25 to 39 in good health. The CDR3 sequence: CAVSEGTKEQFF. The CDR3 coding sequence is TGTGCCGTCAGTGAGGGCACTAAAGAGCAGTTCTTC.